The clone carrying this T cell receptor beta chain occurred many times. The antigen remains undetermined. These data come from a study of Graves' ophthalmopathy and Graves' hyperthyroidism. The CDR3 covers 15 residues. Germline assignment: CDR1 MNHEY and CDR2 SMNVEV (reference sequence). The V end was cut by 3 bases, the J end by 2 bases, with 13 bases between. TCR beta CDR3 amplification used RNA transcripts. HTBI primers served in a first-round RT-PCR, which a second-round multiplex PCR followed. TCRdb fed the multiplex PCR reads into MiXCR, producing one record per CDR3 protein. The data contain approximately 480,000 distinct CDR3 sequences, roughly 14% of them singletons. Points from the study as a whole: The model predicted progression of ophthalmopathy with a sensitivity of roughly 66%, and its specificity was about 72%.

Ophthalmopathic donors had moderate-to-severe activity, CAS ≥3 and NOSPECS ≥4, with disease that had lasted under 3 months. Ineligible for inclusion were patients with other autoimmune diseases, uncontrolled infections, pregnancy or lactation. A volume of over 9 ml of fresh peripheral blood supplied the PBMCs. The sequenced material came from blood. The clonotype comes from a woman between 25 and 40 years old with Graves' ophthalmopathy. The rearrangement joins TRBV27 to TRBJ1-2, with D possibly TRBD1 on 5 matching bases. DNA for the CDR3: TGTGCCAGCAGTTTGACCGGGGCGGGGAACTATGGCTACACCTTC. Its translation: CASSLTGAGNYGYTF.